The clone carrying this T cell receptor beta chain showed up just a few times. Antigen specificity is unknown. The sample comes from a study of T cells in Graves' hyperthyroidism and ophthalmopathy. Lactation, pregnancy, other autoimmune disease or uncontrolled infection excluded patients. The PBMCs studied were ones that came from 10 ml fresh peripheral blood. Amplified TCR beta CDR3 regions derived from RNA transcripts. HTBI primers drove first-round RT-PCR of the TCR CDR3. One entry per CDR3 protein, called by TCRdb with MiXCR from the multiplex PCR reads. The profile shows approximately 400,000 distinct CDR3 sequences, approximately 15% of them singletons. Study results and limitations: Most clonotypes that expanded in the thyroid above 0.001 also showed up in blood. Ophthalmopathy cases were set apart from stable hyperthyroidism by a 13 V-J model.

The V and J ends lost 5 bases and 4 bases respectively, with 8 bases between them. The CDR3 is made up of 12 amino acids. The sequencing input was blood. This clonotype originated in a woman in her 30s with Graves' ophthalmopathy. This chain uses TRBV12-3 or TRBV12-4 with TRBJ1-2; D unclear. In DNA form, the CDR3 reads TGTGCCAGCAGTCTCGTATTCTATGGCTACACCTTC. Translating it yields CASSLVFYGYTF.